This T cell receptor beta chain was sequenced during a study of T cells after yellow fever vaccination. Across the study: Preparing low-cell-number fractions relied on SMART-Seq v4 Ultra Low Input.

Turning to this clonotype: The antigen remains unidentified.

Germline assignment: CDR1 SGHRS and CDR2 YFSETQ. The CDR3 is 15 amino acids. The V gene end was trimmed by 4 bases and the J gene end by 8 bases; junction bases not matched to a gene: 8. Broader study findings: It was the secondary response that reached its peak faster, day 5 versus 15, but it was weaker. In post-booster samples, most primary-vaccination clones reappeared (approximately 96% CD4, about 91% CD8).

It was through 5'RACE template switching that TCR cDNA was made, with a universal primer site and UMIs added. Each CDR3 protein gets one entry after TCRdb re-called the 5' RACE reads with MiXCR. Here the sample spans some 670,000 distinct CDR3 sequences, more than 9% being singletons. This TCR came from a man younger than 45 who received the YFV17D yellow fever vaccine. This sequence joins TRBV5-1 and TRBJ2-1; TRBD2 matches at 11 bases. The sequenced sample was PBMCs, obtained on the day of the yellow fever booster vaccination. CDR3 residues: CASSPTSGRTDEQFF. The CDR3 nucleotides are TGCGCCAGCAGCCCAACTAGCGGGAGAACCGATGAGCAGTTCTTC.